This T cell receptor beta chain was sequenced for a study of T cells after yellow fever vaccination. Looking at the study overall: Each low-cell-number fraction was prepared by means of SMART-Seq v4 Ultra Low Input.

The CDR3 is 15 residues long. The germline V and J ends were trimmed by 5 bases and 0 bases, with 11 bases remaining between them. CDR1 SGHTA and CDR2 FQGNSA come from the germline V gene. This clonotype was picked up many times. From the 5' RACE reads, TCRdb called clonotypes with MiXCR, one entry per CDR3 protein. This sample has 65,000 to 70,000 distinct CDR3 sequences, with 5.5% to 7.5% found just once. The specimen was CD4+ T cells sorted from PBMCs, collected roughly 15 days after the first yellow fever vaccination. This clonotype originated in a man younger than 35 who received the YFV17D yellow fever vaccine. This sequence joins TRBV7-2 and TRBJ2-1; D possibly corresponds to TRBD2 (5 bases). The CDR3 loop is CASSPRRSSYNEQFF. CDR3 coding DNA: TGTGCCAGCAGCCCAAGGAGGAGCTCCTACAATGAGCAGTTCTTC.